Below are 24 T cell receptor beta chains sequenced from a single sample in a study of shared clonotypes between healthy human individuals. Data came from immunoSEQ multiplex PCR; TCRdb stores just in-frame clones and leaves some out. Of roughly 680,000 clones listed, just under 75% are singletons. The sample consisted of memory CD4+ T cells sorted from blood. The subset here: CD45RA-negative fraction. Source of these receptors: a woman aged 25-40 years in good health.

In DNA, the CDR3 is TGCGCCAGCAGGAGTACAGGGAGGTTGGGCTACACCTTC. This encodes CASRSTGRLGYTF. The rearrangement joins TRBV5-1 to TRBJ1-2, with a tentative D call TRBD1 (6 bases). The germline V gene has CDR1 SGHRS and CDR2 YFSETQ. The V end lost 5 bases, the J end lost 8 bases, and 16 bases lay between the germline ends. The CDR3 has 13 amino acids.

The chain carries TRBV7-9 and TRBJ2-1; 12 bases match TRBD2. The J segment lost 2 bases and the V segment lost 5 bases, leaving 4 bases of the junction unmatched. This CDR3 region has 16 residues. Germline values: CDR1 SEHNR, CDR2 FQNEAQ (reference sequence). For the CDR3, the DNA is TGTGCCAGCAGCCGTCGGACTAGCGGGACCTACAATGAGCAGTTCTTC. Translating gives CASSRRTSGTYNEQFF.

This clone was counted only a few times. The rearrangement uses TRBV7-9 and TRBJ1-5; 9 nucleotides match TRBD1. The trim removed 3 bases at V and 0 bases at J, leaving 9 bases unmatched. This CDR3 comprises 18 residues. Per germline, CDR1 SEHNR and CDR2 FQNEAQ (reference sequence). DNA for the CDR3: TGTGCCAGCAGCTTTGGGACAGGGTTCATCGGTAGCAATCAGCCCCAGCATTTT. Amino acids: CASSFGTGFIGSNQPQHF.

The chain employs TRBV6-1 and TRBJ1-2; the D is unclear. Per germline, CDR1 MNHNS and CDR2 SASEGT. The CDR3 covers 13 residues. With 6 bases removed from V and 10 bases from J, the gap between germline ends came to 18 bases. CDR3 sequence (DNA): TGTGCCAGCAGCGCTCCCGGGGTCGAGTACTACACCTTC. It is translated as CASSAPGVEYYTF.

The chain has TRBV29-1 and TRBJ2-1; D not certain. This CDR3 region has 14 residues. V lost 6 bases, J lost 3 bases, and 15 bases lay in between. Germline V CDR1 and CDR2: SQVTM, ANQGSEA. CDR3 in amino acids: CSVAGPRVYNEQFF. DNA for the CDR3: TGCAGCGTCGCCGGGCCCCGGGTCTACAATGAGCAGTTCTTC.

Details on this clone: One end of the junction is discordant with germline, which a read error may explain. The chain recombines TRBV7-2 with TRBJ2-1; 13 bases fit TRBD2. The CDR3 consists of 20 residues. Per the germline V gene, CDR1 is SGHTA and CDR2 is FQGNSA. Here the CDR3 DNA reads TGTGCCAGCAGCGTAGCCGGACTAGCGGGAGCTAGGTTCTCCTACAATGAGCAGTTCTTC. Translated: CASSVAGLAGARFSYNEQFF.

The rearrangement uses TRBV18 and TRBJ2-7; 12 bases line up with TRBD1. CDR1 is KGHSH and CDR2 is LQKENI in the germline V gene. The CDR3 totals 16 residues. V lost 4 bases and J lost 3; bases outside the gene matches: 7. This CDR3 is CASSRPGQGALYEQYF. CDR3 sequence (DNA): TGTGCCAGCTCACGACCGGGACAGGGGGCTCTCTACGAGCAGTACTTC.

This sequence joins TRBV7-2 and TRBJ2-1; the D call may be TRBD1 or TRBD2 (5 bases each). The CDR3 has 17 amino acids. The V and J ends lost 2 bases and 3 bases respectively, with 17 bases between them. CDR1 is SGHTA and CDR2 is FQGNSA in the germline V gene. The CDR3 DNA reads TGTGCCAGCAGCTTATCAGCGCTAGGGACCTTCTACAATGAGCAGTTCTTC. Amino acids: CASSLSALGTFYNEQFF. The variable domain in full, completed from reference TRBV7-2 and TRBJ2-1, reads GAGVSQSPSNKVTEKGKDVELRCDPISGHTALYWYRQSLGQGLEFLIYFQGNSAPDKSGLPSDRFSAERTGGSVSTLTIQRTQQEDSAVYLCASSLSALGTFYNEQFFGPGTRLTVL.

As regards this clone: Possible read error: a much larger clone is one base away. The V gene is TRBV29-1, the J gene TRBJ2-1, with 7 bases that match TRBD2. Germline-derived CDR1 and CDR2 are SQVTM and ANQGSEA. CDR3 length: 13 amino acids. Trimming took 4 bases from V and 10 from J; bases not matched to a gene: 10. The CDR3 reads CSVGREKVWEQFF. The CDR3 nucleotides are TGCAGCGTTGGGCGGGAGAAGGTATGGGAGCAGTTCTTC.

This clone has at least ten counts. The same CDR3 is also encoded by other DNA sequences in this sample. The chain couples TRBV4-2 to TRBJ2-1; TRBD2 agrees at 10 bases. CDR3 length equals 16 residues. CDR1 is LGHNA and CDR2 is YNFKEQ in the germline V gene. J lost 1 base, V lost 1 base, and 1 base had no gene match. The CDR3 DNA sequence: TGTGCCAGCAGCCAAGCTAGCGGGAGTTCCTACAATGAGCAGTTCTTC. It codes for CASSQASGSSYNEQFF.

The rearrangement joins TRBV7-3 to TRBJ2-3, with 10 bases matching TRBD2. CDR3 length: 17 residues. Trimming cost V 5 bases and J 3 bases; bases outside gene matches: 11. Germline assignment: CDR1 SGHTA and CDR2 FQGTGA. CDR3 region: CASSITPGLAFTDTQYF. The CDR3 nucleotides are TGTGCCAGCAGCATCACTCCGGGACTAGCGTTTACAGATACGCAGTATTTT.

J is TRBJ2-7 and V is TRBV6-5, with D hard to call. This CDR3 is 11 amino acids long. Trimming left V 4 bases short and J 5 bases short, with 6 bases between. The germline CDR1 and CDR2 sequences are MNHEY and SVGAGI. CDR3 protein: CASSSVHEQYF. The CDR3 nucleotides read TGTGCCAGCAGTTCAGTCCACGAGCAGTACTTC.

The V call is TRBV13, the J call TRBJ1-3; D might be TRBD1 (6 bases). Germline lookup yields CDR1 PRHDT and CDR2 FYEKMQ (reference sequence). V was shortened by 4 bases and J by 0 bases, with 13 bases between the two germline ends. CDR3 length: 16 amino acids. CDR3 amino acids: CASSSGQWSSGNTIYF. Here the CDR3 DNA reads TGTGCCAGCAGCTCAGGACAGTGGTCCTCTGGAAACACCATATATTTT.

The chain combines TRBV28 with TRBJ1-3; 8 positions match TRBD1. Germline CDR1 and CDR2: MDHEN and SYDVKM. The CDR3 totals 15 residues. Trimming cost V 6 bases and J 5 bases; bases outside gene matches: 9. CDR3 nucleotides: TGTGCCAGCAGGATAGGACAGGGACCGCGAAACACCATATATTTT. Its translation: CASRIGQGPRNTIYF.

The genes are TRBV19 and TRBJ1-1; D gene unclear. The germline gives CDR1 LNHDA, CDR2 SQIVND (reference sequence). Trimming took 6 bases from V and 5 from J, leaving 13 bases between them. The CDR3 has 13 residues. CDR3 sequence: CASRGKGSTEAFF. As DNA, the CDR3 is TGTGCCAGTAGGGGCAAAGGGAGTACTGAAGCTTTCTTT.

The J gene is TRBJ2-7, the V gene TRBV11-2; no definite D call. The germline V and J ends were trimmed by 1 base and 3 bases, with 7 bases remaining between them. This CDR3 spans 13 amino acids. Germline V gene lookup returns CDR1 SGHAT and CDR2 FQNNGV. In DNA form, the CDR3 reads TGTGCCAGCAGCTTAGGATATTACTACGAGCAGTACTTC. Its protein product is CASSLGYYYEQYF. Supplemented by reference TRBV11-2 and TRBJ2-7, the full variable domain reads EAGVAQSPRYKIIEKRQSVAFWCNPISGHATLYWYQQILGQGPKLLIQFQNNGVVDDSQLPKDRFSAERLKGVDSTLKIQPAKLEDSAVYLCASSLGYYYEQYFGPGTRLTVT.

This clone was recorded a few times. The genes are TRBV2 and TRBJ2-1; D is possibly TRBD1 or TRBD2 (5 bases each). There are 13 residues in the CDR3. CDR1 and CDR2 from the germline V gene are SNHLY and FYNNEI. V lost 6 bases to trimming and J lost 9 bases, with 15 bases between them. The CDR3 reads CASRMEDTGEQFF. DNA for the CDR3: TGTGCCAGCAGGATGGAGGACACTGGTGAGCAGTTCTTC.

The chain employs TRBV7-9 and TRBJ2-3; 7 bases are shared with TRBD2. This CDR3 contains 15 residues. Losses at the gene ends were 5 bases for V and 5 bases for J; bases not matched to a gene: 10. CDR1 is SEHNR, CDR2 FQNEAQ, per germline (reference sequence). The CDR3 loop reads CASSPPGTTQDTQYF. CDR3 DNA: TGTGCCAGCAGCCCCCCCGGGACTACCCAAGATACGCAGTATTTT.

This chain connects TRBV7-8 to TRBJ2-2; D not resolved. Germline CDR1 SGHVS, CDR2 FQNEAQ. This CDR3 has 14 amino acids. V was shortened by 5 bases and J by 7 bases, with 14 bases between the two germline ends. The CDR3 DNA is TGTGCCAGCAGCACGCGCGTGAGGAGCGGGGAGCTGTTTTTT. Translation: CASSTRVRSGELFF.

V is TRBV10-3 and J is TRBJ2-1, with 12 bases that match TRBD1. This CDR3 has 14 residues. Per germline, CDR1 ENHRY and CDR2 SYGVKD. The V gene end was trimmed by 10 bases and the J gene end by 7 bases; junction bases not matched to a gene: 8. The CDR3 protein is CATFPGQGANEQFF. DNA of the CDR3: TGTGCCACTTTCCCGGGACAGGGGGCGAATGAGCAGTTCTTC.

This clone was counted a single time. The chain combines TRBV7-7 with TRBJ2-5, with D possibly matching TRBD2 (5 bases). CDR3 length equals 15 residues. Germline V gene sequence: CDR1 SSHAT, CDR2 FNYEAQ (reference sequence). V was clipped by 1 base and J by 1 base, with 10 bases between them. The CDR3 loop is CASSLDRGTQETQYF. CDR3 coding DNA: TGTGCCAGCAGCTTAGATCGGGGAACCCAAGAGACCCAGTACTTC.

The chain is built from TRBV6-1 and TRBJ2-7; D is uncertain. The V end lost 4 bases, the J end lost 0 bases, and 13 bases lay between the germline ends. Per the germline V gene, CDR1 is MNHNS and CDR2 is SASEGT. The CDR3 is 15 residues long. As DNA, the CDR3 is TGTGCCAGCAGTGCTCGGGCGCGGAGCTCCTACGAGCAGTACTTC. Translated, it gives CASSARARSSYEQYF.

This clone was found many times. CDR3 in DNA: TGTGCCATCCGAACGGACGTGGGCAATCAGCCCCAGCATTTT. This encodes CAIRTDVGNQPQHF. The rearrangement uses TRBV2 and TRBJ1-5; D ambiguous. Germline V gene sequence: CDR1 SNHLY, CDR2 FYNNEI. This CDR3 is built from 14 residues. The V end lost 10 bases, the J end lost 2 bases, and 15 bases lay between the germline ends.

V and J are TRBV7-6 and TRBJ2-7; a weak D match, TRBD1 (6 bases). The CDR3 consists of 15 residues. The V end was cut by 5 bases, the J end by 0 bases, with 14 bases between. The germline V gene has CDR1 SGHVS and CDR2 FNYEAQ. In nucleotides, the CDR3 is TGTGCCAGCAGCCCATTTACAGGGTTCTCCTACGAGCAGTACTTC. Protein: CASSPFTGFSYEQYF.